These 18 T cell receptor beta chains came from one sample sequenced in a study of T cell responses to AZD1222 COVID-19 vaccine. TCRdb keeps only in-frame clones here, not all; method: immunoSEQ multiplex PCR. This sample carries around 110,000 clones, 75% to 90% of them seen once, and the ten largest clones take about 3%. The sample here was peripheral blood, taken on day 0 of AZD1222 vaccination. The receptors stem from an adult in good health.

The chain joins TRBV7-3 to TRBJ1-5; TRBD1 might be the D (6 bases). The V end was cut by 2 bases, the J end by 6 bases, with 8 bases between. CDR1 is SGHTA and CDR2 is FQGTGA in the germline V gene. This CDR3 has 13 residues. CDR3 region: CASSLAQGQPQHF. In DNA, the CDR3 is TGTGCCAGCAGCTTAGCACAGGGTCAGCCCCAGCATTTT.

This chain joins TRBV7-9 and TRBJ1-2; D is unclear. Germline CDR1 SEHNR, CDR2 FQNEAQ (reference sequence). V lost 3 bases, J lost 2 bases, and 13 bases lay in between. The CDR3 spans 15 residues. The CDR3 is CASSFSAGVNYGYTF. CDR3 coding DNA: TGTGCCAGCAGCTTTTCAGCAGGCGTCAACTATGGCTACACCTTC. The variable domain in full, completed from reference TRBV7-9 and TRBJ1-2, reads DTGVSQNPRHKITKRGQNVTFRCDPISEHNRLYWYRQTLGQGPEFLTYFQNEAQLEKSRLLSDRFSAERPKGSFSTLEIQRTEQGDSAMYLCASSFSAGVNYGYTFGSGTRLTVV.

V and J are TRBV9 and TRBJ1-1; TRBD1 matches 10 bases. CDR1 is SGDLS and CDR2 is YYNGEE in the germline V gene. The CDR3 loop spans 15 amino acids. The J segment lost 5 bases and the V segment lost 4 bases, leaving 8 bases of the junction unmatched. CDR3 protein: CASSPPRTGGTEAFF. CDR3 bases: TGTGCCAGCAGCCCACCGCGGACAGGGGGGACTGAAGCTTTCTTT.

This chain uses TRBV15 with TRBJ2-1; TRBD1 matches 8 bases. The CDR3 runs to 15 residues. With V trimmed by 3 bases and J by 2 bases, 3 bases remained unmatched. Germline assignment: CDR1 LNHNV and CDR2 YYDKDF (reference sequence). CDR3: CATSSGTGTYNEQFF. CDR3 DNA sequence: TGTGCCACCAGCAGCGGGACAGGAACCTACAATGAGCAGTTCTTC.

The CDR3 reads CASSRTLTEAFF. The CDR3 DNA reads as TGTGCCAGCAGTCGCACGTTAACTGAAGCTTTCTTT. This sequence joins TRBV12-3 or TRBV12-4 and TRBJ1-1; D is unclear. V was cut by 5 bases and J by 5 bases, with 9 bases left in between. The CDR3 is made up of 12 amino acids.

This clone was seen once. The chain carries TRBV7-9 and TRBJ1-4, with D possibly being TRBD1 (6 bases). The germline CDR1 and CDR2 sequences are SEHNR and FQNEAQ (reference sequence). CDR3 length: 13 amino acids. Trimming removed 4 bases at V and 9 bases at J, with 12 bases between. DNA for the CDR3: TGTGCCAGCAGCTCTCAGGGGCAGCAAAAACTGTTTTTT. Its translation: CASSSQGQQKLFF.

The V call is TRBV2, the J call TRBJ1-5; D is unclear. The germline gives CDR1 SNHLY, CDR2 FYNNEI. V shed 1 base and J shed 6 bases, with 7 bases lying between them. CDR3 size: 13 residues. The CDR3 loop reads CASSEEGGQPQHF. In DNA form, the CDR3 reads TGTGCCAGCAGTGAAGAGGGTGGTCAGCCCCAGCATTTT.

The chain combines TRBV19 with TRBJ2-7; a possible D gene is TRBD1 (6 bases). CDR3 length: 16 residues. V was pared by 5 bases and J by 0 bases, with 17 bases between. Germline V gene lookup returns CDR1 LNHDA and CDR2 SQIVND (reference sequence). This chain's CDR3 is CASSGLDSSSSYEQYF. For the CDR3, the DNA is TGTGCCAGTAGTGGCTTGGACAGTTCGAGCTCCTACGAGCAGTACTTC.

The J gene is TRBJ2-7, the V gene TRBV19; D is undetermined. The length of the CDR3 is 14 residues. Germline assignment: CDR1 LNHDA and CDR2 SQIVND (reference sequence). Deletions cut 3 bases from V and 0 bases from J, with 9 bases between. The CDR3 nucleotides are TGTGCCAGTAGTATTGAGTTAGCCTCCTACGAGCAGTACTTC. This translates into CASSIELASYEQYF. Full variable domain (outside the CDR3, taken from reference TRBV19 and TRBJ2-7): DGGITQSPKYLFRKEGQNVTLSCEQNLNHDAMYWYRQDPGQGLRLIYYSQIVNDFQKGDIAEGYSVSREKKESFPLTVTSAQKNPTAFYLCASSIELASYEQYFGPGTRLTVT.

The V and J genes are TRBV19 and TRBJ2-5; D possibly corresponds to TRBD2 (6 bases). Trimming took 5 bases from V and 7 from J, leaving 11 bases between them. From germline, CDR1 is LNHDA and CDR2 SQIVND (reference sequence). CDR3 length: 12 residues. CDR3 protein: CASSPLGGTQYF. The CDR3 region has the DNA TGTGCCAGTAGTCCTCTGGGGGGGACCCAGTACTTC.

The chain couples TRBV14 to TRBJ2-7, with TRBD2 identical over 9 bases. V shed 4 bases and J 2 bases; nucleotides not matched to a gene: 9. In germline, CDR1 is SGHDN, CDR2 FVKESK. The CDR3 sequence is 16 residues long. CDR3: CASSPHGGLAPYEQYF. In DNA form, the CDR3 reads TGTGCCAGCAGCCCACACGGAGGACTAGCGCCCTACGAGCAGTACTTC.

As DNA, the CDR3 is TGTGCCAGCAAGGGACTAGCGGGAGCTAGGTACAATGAGCAGTTCTTC. Amino acids: CASKGLAGARYNEQFF. This chain links TRBV19 with TRBJ2-1, with 14 bases lining up with TRBD2. Trimming at V came to 9 bases and at J to 4 bases, leaving 8 bases not matched to a gene. The germline V gene encodes CDR1 LNHDA and CDR2 SQIVND (reference sequence). The CDR3 sequence is 16 residues long.

The chain combines TRBV11-2 with TRBJ1-2; D remains unclear. Trimming stripped 0 bases from V and 8 bases from J, with 16 bases between. The CDR3 sequence is 15 residues long. Germline V gene lookup returns CDR1 SGHAT and CDR2 FQNNGV. CDR3 amino acids: CASSLERVGLRGYTF. DNA for the CDR3: TGTGCCAGCAGCTTAGAGAGGGTCGGGCTACGCGGCTACACCTTC.

This clone was counted only a few times. V is TRBV6-6 and J is TRBJ2-7; 10 bases fit TRBD1. The V segment lost 2 bases and the J segment 3 bases; nucleotides outside the gene matches: 4. This CDR3 comprises 15 residues. CDR1 MNHNY and CDR2 SVGAGI come from the germline V gene (reference sequence). CDR3 sequence reads: CASSYRDRGDYEQYF. The CDR3 region has the DNA TGTGCCAGCAGTTACCGGGACAGGGGAGACTACGAGCAGTACTTC.

The J gene is TRBJ2-3, the V gene TRBV18, with D tentatively TRBD2 (6 bases). CDR1 and CDR2 (germline): KGHSH, LQKENI. This CDR3 region has 15 residues. Trimming left V 6 bases short and J 2 bases short, with 15 bases between. In DNA form, the CDR3 reads TGTGCCAGCTCCCTACGGGACTCGGCCACAGATACGCAGTATTTT. Translating it yields CASSLRDSATDTQYF.

The V gene is TRBV7-2, the J gene TRBJ2-7; 15 bases map to TRBD2. With 3 bases clipped from V and 0 bases from J, the junction kept 6 bases outside the gene matches. Germline lookup yields CDR1 SGHTA and CDR2 FQGNSA. The CDR3 covers 18 residues. CDR3 region: CASSFRTSGGGSSYEQYF. CDR3 DNA sequence: TGTGCCAGCAGCTTCCGGACTAGCGGGGGGGGAAGCTCCTACGAGCAGTACTTC. The variable domain in full, completed from reference TRBV7-2 and TRBJ2-7, reads GAGVSQSPSNKVTEKGKDVELRCDPISGHTALYWYRQSLGQGLEFLIYFQGNSAPDKSGLPSDRFSAERTGGSVSTLTIQRTQQEDSAVYLCASSFRTSGGGSSYEQYFGPGTRLTVT.

The rearrangement links TRBV9 to TRBJ1-1; 9 positions agree with TRBD1. The CDR3 is 14 residues long. Germline V lookup: CDR1 SGDLS, CDR2 YYNGEE. J lost 4 bases, V lost 4 bases, and 5 bases had no gene match. CDR3 in DNA: TGTGCCAGCAGCCAGGACAGGGGATTCACTGAAGCTTTCTTT. This codes for CASSQDRGFTEAFF.

The chain recombines TRBV7-9 with TRBJ1-1; weak D call: TRBD1 (5 bases). Germline V gives CDR1 SEHNR, CDR2 FQNEAQ (reference sequence). Trimming removed 2 bases from V and 0 bases from J, with 16 bases in between. The CDR3 loop spans 17 amino acids. The CDR3 DNA is TGTGCCAGCAGCTTACACCCAGGGCGCACAGTGAACACTGAAGCTTTCTTT. This translates into CASSLHPGRTVNTEAFF.